This TCR beta chain derives from a study of blood T cell repertoires in COVID-19 (dated by TCRdb to 2018 to 2021). Study-level background: Samples from collaborators originated in the United States, Italy and Spain and spanned both the acute and convalescent phases of COVID-19. The repertoires were released in a freely available public database intended as a resource for research on the immune response to SARS-CoV-2. The prospective study material was composed of cDNA or gDNA derived from T cells, B-cell-depleted T cells, or PBMCs. A de-identified subject ID, COVID-19 status, age in years and sex were almost always included in the sample metadata. Where available, HLA class I and class II types were taken from metadata supplied by the sample provider and were not determined by assay-based typing. The dataset comprised deeply sampled blood TCRbeta repertoires from subjects exposed to, actively infected with, or recovered from COVID-19. The samples were drawn from two sources: the first 160 participants of the ongoing ImmuneRACE study, and fewer than 1,500 subjects contributed by 6 global collaborators. The paper's findings and limits, for the study overall: Clinical and demographic metadata were provided uncurated, with the amount varying by source and participant.

TCRbeta CDR3 regions were amplified from genomic DNA by means of the immunoSEQ Assay, a bias-controlled multiplex PCR. The authors' pipeline ran thus. Within the assay, amplification of reference gene primers was used to estimate how many nucleated cells each sample contained. To quantify the absolute abundance of each unique TCRbeta CDR3 rearrangement, sequence reads were collapsed and filtered. For each sample, productive Simpson clonality was calculated as the square root of Simpson's diversity index over productive rearrangements. Not all clones reach the TCRdb copy of this immuneACCESS table, which keeps in-frame sequences only. Checked studies attribute under half of the gap to unresolved V genes and leave the rest unexplained. That table gives V, J and clone size, and the DNA gave D and trimming. Recorded for this sample are about 110,000 clones; nearly 85% of them occurred a single time. Around 6.7% of the sample is held by the ten biggest clonotypes.

In the case of this clone: Its binding antigen is unknown. Base qualities are missing; no much larger clone stands one base away.

Each collaborating institution followed its own protocols to collect whole blood in K2EDTA tubes. For TCRbeta analysis, collaborators shipped samples as frozen whole blood, isolated PBMCs, or DNA extracted from either of those sample types. The origin of this receptor is a woman aged 45-65 years with acute or convalescent COVID-19. The sample taken for sequencing was peripheral blood.

The CDR3 protein sequence reads: CASSLGRSGKDEQFF. At the DNA level, the sequence is TGTGCCAGCAGTTTAGGAAGGTCAGGGAAGGATGAGCAGTTCTTC. The V gene is TRBV28 and the J gene is TRBJ2-1; TRBD1 could be the D gene, as 5 bases match. CDR1 and CDR2 are read off the germline V gene as MDHEN and SYDVKM. V and J lose 2 bases and 8 bases, and a span of 16 bases separates them. The CDR3 spans 15 residues, from the cysteine through the phenylalanine. Left in the record is the CDR3 DNA by itself, 45 bases read in frame from the first base.